What follows are 8 T cell receptor beta chains derived from one specimen sequenced in a study of tumor and adjacent non-tumor tissue in lung cancer. Three rounds of nested PCR, following a modified ARM-PCR protocol, produced the TCRbeta library. Each CDR3 protein gets one entry after TCRdb re-called the multiplex PCR reads with MiXCR. Of about 75,000 distinct CDR3 sequences listed, over 75% are singletons. RNA was extracted from bulk tissue without any cell sorting. Sequencing input: lung tumor tissue. These receptors were obtained from a woman aged 45-60 years with non-small cell lung cancer.

As for this clonotype: A read error may account for a junction end that differs from germline. The chain couples TRBV11-1 to TRBJ2-2; a possible D gene is TRBD2 (5 bases). Germline-derived CDR1 and CDR2 are SGHAT and FQDESV (reference sequence). The CDR3 length is 18 residues. As DNA, the CDR3 is TGTGCCAACAGCTTCGGAGCGCGGGCTCAGTTGAACACCGGAGAGCTGTTTTTT. Translation: CANSFGARAQLNTGELFF.

Worth noting for this clonotype: Sequence at one end of the junction differs from germline and may be a read error. The chain carries TRBV10-1 and TRBJ2-1; D is unclear. This CDR3 spans 14 amino acids. Germline CDR1 WNHNN, CDR2 SYGVQD (reference sequence). CDR3 nucleotides: TGCGCCAATATCCTAGTGGGTGATGACAATGAGCAGTTTTTC. The encoded protein is CANILVGDDNEQFF.

This clonotype has a count of ten or more. V gene TRBV10-3 combines with J gene TRBJ2-5; 13 bases map to TRBD2. Germline assignment: CDR1 ENHRY and CDR2 SYGVKD. The CDR3 has 16 residues. Trimming cost V 4 bases and J 1 base; bases outside gene matches: 3. The CDR3 here is CAISGTSGRAQETQYF. CDR3 nucleotides: TGTGCCATCAGTGGAACTAGCGGGAGGGCCCAAGAGACCCAGTACTTC.

Remarks on this clonotype: At one of its ends the junction is not consistent with the germline gene, which may arise from a read error. The chain has TRBV28 and TRBJ1-5; D not certain. This CDR3 is 15 amino acids long. Germline CDR1 reads MDHEN; CDR2 reads SYDVKM. The CDR3 spells CASSLSLRLVQPQHF. The DNA of the CDR3 is TGTGCCAGTAGTTTATCCTTGCGGTTAGTACAGCCCCAGCATTTT.

Concerning this clonotype: The germline gene is not matched at one end of the junction; a read error may be the cause. CDR3 nucleotides: TGTGCCAGCAGTTCTTGGAATAACGAGGAGAATGAGCAGTTCTTT. Its translation is CASSSWNNEENEQFF. The chain recombines TRBV6-2 or TRBV6-3 with TRBJ2-1; no definite D call. Germline V gene data show CDR1 as MNHEY and CDR2 as SVGEGT. CDR3 length equals 15 residues.

Notes on this clonotype: It may be a read error: a sequence one base away is much more abundant. V gene TRBV20-1 combines with J gene TRBJ1-6; 12 bases match TRBD1. The CDR3 consists of 15 residues. CDR1 DFQATT and CDR2 SNEGSKA come from the germline V gene (reference sequence). CDR3 in DNA: TGCAGTGCTAGTACCGGGACAGGGGGCAATTCACCCCTCTACTTT. Translation: CSASTGTGGNSPLYF.

For this clonotype: The CDR3 does not end in the conserved phenylalanine or tryptophan, so this is likely a read error. The rearrangement uses TRBV28 and TRBJ1-2, with D unclear. Trimming cost V 5 bases and J 4 bases, with 14 bases left between them. Germline lookup yields CDR1 MDHEN and CDR2 SYDVKM. The CDR3 extends over 14 amino acids. The CDR3 sequence: CASSASLGGYGYTL. Written as DNA, the CDR3 is TGTGCCAGCAGTGCTTCCCTGGGAGGCTATGGCTACACCCTC.

Concerning this clonotype: Compared with germline, one end of the junction differs, possibly owing to a read error. The chain employs TRBV5-6 and TRBJ2-6; perhaps TRBD1 as D (5 bases). The CDR3 is made up of 18 amino acids. CDR1 is SGHDT and CDR2 is YYEEEE in the germline V gene. The CDR3 spells CASSLLSAGVGGANILTF. Written as DNA, the CDR3 is TGTGCCAGCAGCTTGTTGTCGGCAGGAGTGGGTGGGGCCAACATCCTGACTTTC.